Listed below are T cell receptor beta chains from one sample, sequenced in a study of T cells after somatic rescue of genetic block. TCRdb keeps only in-frame clones here, not all; method: immunoSEQ multiplex PCR. In the table there are approximately 71,000 clones, about 90% of which are singletons. Specimen: peripheral blood mononuclear cells (PBMCs). All receptors derive from a man aged 40-50 years. Both conserved end residues are part of each CDR3. A D gene is named only where the DNA matches it firmly. Rows give clone size only sometimes, using once, few, many, or a class for an expanded clone.

V,J,size,D,DNA,CDR3
TRBV28,TRBJ2-3,once,NA,TGTGCCAGCATGACAGCGACGAGCACAGATACGCAGTATTTT,CASMTATSTDTQYF
TRBV7-9,TRBJ1-4,NA,NA,TGTGCCAGCAGTACGGTCGGTAATGAAAAACTGTTTTTT,CASSTVGNEKLFF
TRBV7-9,TRBJ1-4,NA,NA,TGTGCCAGCAGCCCCCCGGGGGGGAGGAATGAAAAACTGTTTTTT,CASSPPGGRNEKLFF
TRBV15,TRBJ2-3,NA,TRBD2,TGTGCCACCAGCAGAGATGCGGGTAGCGGGCCTGTGGATACGCAGTATTTT,CATSRDAGSGPVDTQYF
TRBV5-1,TRBJ2-3,NA,TRBD2,TGCGCCAGTATGGCTGGGACTATACTCACAGATACGCAGTATTTT,CASMAGTILTDTQYF
TRBV7-9,TRBJ1-1,NA,NA,TGTGCCAGCACGGGGGGCGTTATGAACACTGAAGCTTTCTTT,CASTGGVMNTEAFF
TRBV9,TRBJ1-2,NA,TRBD1,TGTGCCAGCAGCGCCCAACAGGGGGCTGTAGGCTACACCTTC,CASSAQQGAVGYTF
TRBV11-2,TRBJ2-2,NA,TRBD2,TGTGCCAGCAGCTCGCGACTCAGCGGGGGGACGAACACCGGGGAGCTGTTTTTT,CASSSRLSGGTNTGELFF
TRBV2,TRBJ2-3,few,TRBD2,TGTGCCAGCAGTGAAGGGCTAGCGGAAACCTACACAGATACGCAGTATTTT,CASSEGLAETYTDTQYF
TRBV4-2,TRBJ1-4,NA,NA,TGTGCCAGCAGCCAAGCGGGGAGAACTAATGAAAAACTGTTTTTT,CASSQAGRTNEKLFF
TRBV27,TRBJ2-3,NA,TRBD1,TGTGCCAGCAGTTTGACAGGGCAGACAGATACGCAGTATTTT,CASSLTGQTDTQYF
TRBV5-1,TRBJ1-2,NA,NA,TGCGCCAGCAGCTTGGGAAAGACGGGTATGGGTATACAGGGCTACACCTTC,CASSLGKTGMGIQGYTF
TRBV7-9,TRBJ2-6,NA,NA,TGTGCCAGCAGCCGCATCATCCTAACCTCTGGGGCCAACGTCCTGACTTTC,CASSRIILTSGANVLTF
TRBV28,TRBJ2-1,NA,NA,TGTGCCAGCAGTTTGAAGGACCCCTACAATGAGCAGTTCTTC,CASSLKDPYNEQFF
TRBV18,TRBJ2-7,NA,NA,TGTGCCAGCTCACCAGGGGCGGAGGGCTACGAGCAGTACTTC,CASSPGAEGYEQYF
TRBV6-5,TRBJ2-5,NA,NA,TGTGCCAGCAGAGACAGGCCAGATGAAGAGACCCAGTACTTC,CASRDRPDEETQYF
TRBV15,TRBJ2-1,NA,NA,TGTGCCACCAGCAGCGCCTTCGCCCGGGACCGATTCAATGAGCAGTTCTTC,CATSSAFARDRFNEQFF
TRBV5-8,TRBJ1-1,NA,NA,TGTGCCAGCAGCTTTGGGGGACACCTCGAAGCTTTCTTT,CASSFGGHLEAFF
TRBV7-7,TRBJ2-1,NA,NA,TGTGCCAGCAGCTTAGACTCGCGGCACAATGAGCAGTTCTTC,CASSLDSRHNEQFF
TRBV28,TRBJ2-1,NA,NA,TGTGCCAGCAGTTTAGTCCAGGGATGGGAGCAGTTCTTC,CASSLVQGWEQFF
TRBV19,TRBJ1-5,NA,NA,TGTGCCAGTAGTAGCAGACAGGTGGGCAATCAGCCCCAGCATTTT,CASSSRQVGNQPQHF
TRBV6-5,TRBJ2-3,once,NA,TGTGCCAGCAGTTACTCGAACCCAAGCACAGATACGCAGTATTTT,CASSYSNPSTDTQYF
TRBV15,TRBJ1-2,NA,TRBD1,TGTGCCACCAGCAGAAGACAGGGCACCACATACGGCTACACCTTC,CATSRRQGTTYGYTF
TRBV18,TRBJ2-3,NA,NA,TGTGCCAGCTCACCAGACAACACAGATACGCAGTATTTT,CASSPDNTDTQYF
TRBV7-6,TRBJ1-6,NA,NA,TGTGCCAGCAGCTTATCCCCGGGGTCACCCCTCCACTTT,CASSLSPGSPLHF
TRBV19,TRBJ2-2,NA,NA,TGTGCCAGTAGTGTGGGTTCGGGGGGCGCATCCCCCGGGGAGCTGTTTTTT,CASSVGSGGASPGELFF
TRBV27,TRBJ2-1,NA,TRBD1,TGTGCCAGCAAACAGGGGAATTCCTACAATGAGCAGTTCTTC,CASKQGNSYNEQFF
TRBV5-4,TRBJ2-7,NA,NA,TGTGCCAGCAGTTTAGGACAGTCCTACGAGCAGTACTTC,CASSLGQSYEQYF
TRBV28,TRBJ2-7,NA,TRBD1,TGTGCCAGCAGTTCACCGAGCCCCTCGGACAGGCGATTCTCCTACGAGCAGTACTTC,CASSSPSPSDRRFSYEQYF
TRBV7-2,TRBJ2-7,NA,NA,TGTGCCAGCAGCTTAGCCAACCGGGGCCTCTACGAGCAGTACTTC,CASSLANRGLYEQYF
TRBV5-1,TRBJ2-2,NA,NA,TGCGCCAGCAGCTTGTTGTCTAGGAACACCGGGGAGCTGTTTTTT,CASSLLSRNTGELFF
TRBV20-1,TRBJ2-7,NA,TRBD1,TGCAGTGCTGGACAGGGGTACGAGCAGTACTTC,CSAGQGYEQYF
TRBV5-1,TRBJ1-1,NA,NA,TGCGCCAGCAGCTTGGGGGCAGCCCGGTACACTGAAGCTTTCTTT,CASSLGAARYTEAFF
TRBV6-5,TRBJ1-2,NA,NA,TGTGCCAGCAGCCCTGGACCGAGCTATGGCTACACCTTC,CASSPGPSYGYTF
TRBV4-2,TRBJ2-5,NA,TRBD1,TGTGCCAGCAGCCAAGGGGTAGCCAGGGGGCTGGTAGAGACCCAGTACTTC,CASSQGVARGLVETQYF
TRBV9,TRBJ1-6,NA,TRBD1,TGTGCCAGCGGGGACAGGGATAATTCACCCCTCCACTTT,CASGDRDNSPLHF
TRBV5-1,TRBJ2-3,NA,NA,TGCGCCAGCAGCCCCTCTACACAAAGCACAGATACGCAGTATTTT,CASSPSTQSTDTQYF
TRBV19,TRBJ1-1,NA,NA,TGTGCCAGTAGTATTTTGGGAAACACTGAAGCTTTCTTT,CASSILGNTEAFF
TRBV6-1,TRBJ1-5,NA,TRBD1,TGTGCCAGCAGTGAGACCCGACAGGGATGGGGCAATCAGCCCCAGCATTTT,CASSETRQGWGNQPQHF
TRBV5-5,TRBJ1-5,NA,NA,TGTGCCAGCAGCACAGGGCATAGCAATCAGCCCCAGCATTTT,CASSTGHSNQPQHF
TRBV9,TRBJ2-2,NA,NA,TGTGCCAGCAGATATAGCGGTAACACCGGGGAGCTGTTTTTT,CASRYSGNTGELFF
TRBV19,TRBJ2-5,NA,NA,TGTGCCAGTAGTCCCCGAGGAAGGGAGAGAGAGACCCAGTACTTC,CASSPRGRERETQYF
TRBV5-1,TRBJ1-6,NA,TRBD1,TGCGCCAGCAGCTGGGGACAGGGAGGTTCACCCCTCCACTTT,CASSWGQGGSPLHF
TRBV7-2,TRBJ1-5,once,NA,TGTGCCAGCAGCTACGGGGGACAGCCCCAGCATTTT,CASSYGGQPQHF
TRBV28,TRBJ2-2,NA,TRBD2,TGTGCCAGCAGTTTAATACGGACTAGCGGTAACACCGGGGAGCTGTTTTTT,CASSLIRTSGNTGELFF
TRBV4-1,TRBJ1-1,NA,NA,TGCGCCAGCAGCCAAGGAGAGTGGAACACTGAAGCTTTCTTT,CASSQGEWNTEAFF